This T cell receptor (beta chain) derives from a study of T cell responses to AZD1222 COVID-19 vaccine. Pooled in the analysis were second doses at about 4 or about 12 weeks. The study, taken as a whole, reports: Donors were largely white British and mainly female; clonal diversity was possibly underestimated. Spike-wide coverage was observed for vaccine-associated CD4 TCRs, with dominant responses at 160-218 and 743-854.

Data came from immunoSEQ multiplex PCR; TCRdb stores just in-frame clones and leaves some out. The sample has about 84,000 clones; around 85% are singletons. Notes on this clone: Its target is not known.

V lost 4 bases and J 5 bases, leaving 15 bases between the germline ends. Looked up from germline, CDR1 is SGDLS and CDR2 is YYNGEE. The CDR3 sequence is 14 residues long. The rearrangement uses TRBV9 and TRBJ2-5; a possible D gene is TRBD1 (6 bases). The TCR sequence derives from an adult who received the AZD1222 COVID-19 vaccine. Sequenced here: peripheral blood, sampled 28 days after the second AZD1222 dose. The CDR3 DNA reads TGTGCCAGCAGCACAGGGCAACCTGCGGAGACCCAGTACTTC. This codes for CASSTGQPAETQYF.